What follows is one TCR beta chain and its context. Its antigen remains unidentified. Sampling of blood occurred at baseline, cycle 4 day 1, and cycle 7 day 1. This sample was included in a study of OX40 agonist ivuxolimab in advanced cancers. Study background: Recorded diagnoses for dose-escalation patients were hepatocellular carcinoma, melanoma, renal cell or head and neck cancer. Three patients had partial responses: one hepatocellular carcinoma, two cutaneous melanoma. Whole-study findings and limits: The investigators did not determine what antigen specificity the expanded peripheral T cells had.

Libraries were prepared by immunoSEQ multiplex PCR; TCRdb keeps only in-frame clonotypes and omits some of them. Found here are roughly 100,000 clones, 85% to 90% of them singletons; the top ten hold just over 0.15%. CDR3 length equals 13 residues. The V and J ends lost 7 bases and 4 bases respectively, with 13 bases between them. Germline V gene data show CDR1 as LNHDA and CDR2 as SQIVND (reference sequence). The input for sequencing was CD4+ or CD8+ T cells sorted from blood, taken in a trial of the OX40 agonist ivuxolimab. The TCR was taken from an adult with an advanced solid tumor such as melanoma, head and neck, liver or kidney cancer. The chain links TRBV19 to TRBJ1-2; D ambiguous. In DNA form, the CDR3 reads TGTGCCAGTACCCGGGGTCTCATCTATGGCTACACCTTC. It encodes CASTRGLIYGYTF.